These 21 T cell receptor beta chains were all obtained from the same sample, sequenced in a study of beta chain features in type 1 diabetes. Findings and limits, study-wide: TCRB CDR3s were moderately but significantly shorter in Type 1 diabetes patients in all four CD4+ subsets.

These receptors have no identified antigens. Expressed TCRB transcripts got sequenced, as all isolated RNA was reverse transcribed. The data were produced by immunoSEQ multiplex PCR, yet TCRdb's version contains in-frame clones alone and is incomplete. The table has 640,000 or so clones, roughly 12% seen once. The sequenced sample consisted of naive CD4+ T cells from blood. These TCRs come from a man younger than 30 with type 1 diabetes.

The rearrangement links TRBV12-5 to TRBJ2-7; D remains ambiguous. This CDR3 spans 13 amino acids. Trimming took 1 base from V and 3 from J, leaving 7 bases between them. Germline V gene sequence: CDR1 LGHNT, CDR2 FRNRAP. The CDR3 DNA reads as TGTGCTAGTGGTTTGGAGGGTCACTACGAGCAGTACTTC. It translates to CASGLEGHYEQYF.

V is TRBV9 and J is TRBJ1-4, with D perhaps matching TRBD1 (5 bases). CDR1 SGDLS and CDR2 YYNGEE come from the germline V gene. Between the trimmed V and J ends, which lost 3 bases and 4 bases, there was a span of 13 bases. The length of the CDR3 is 15 residues. The CDR3 sequence is CASSEGQVRNEKLFF. The CDR3 bases are TGTGCCAGCAGCGAAGGACAAGTACGTAATGAAAAACTGTTTTTT.

This chain links TRBV11-3 with TRBJ1-4, with a tentative D call TRBD1 (6 bases). The ends were cut back, 0 bases at V and 5 bases at J, with 16 bases in the middle. Germline CDR1 reads SGHNT; CDR2 reads YENEEA. This CDR3 comprises 17 residues. Here the CDR3 DNA reads TGTGCCAGCAGCTTAGATGTGGACAGCCAGCTAAATGAAAAACTGTTTTTT. Its translation is CASSLDVDSQLNEKLFF.

J is TRBJ2-2 and V is TRBV18; no clear D. The germline CDR1 and CDR2 sequences are KGHSH and LQKENI. The CDR3 is made up of 14 amino acids. Trimming removed 2 bases from V and 5 bases from J, with 9 bases in between. CDR3 amino acids: CASSPTSKTGELFF. In nucleotides, the CDR3 is TGTGCCAGCTCACCAACCAGTAAGACCGGGGAGCTGTTTTTT. Based on the CDR3 plus reference TRBV18 and TRBJ2-2, the full variable domain is NAGVMQNPRHLVRRRGQEARLRCSPMKGHSHVYWYRQLPEEGLKFMVYLQKENIIDESGMPKERFSAEFPKEGPSILRIQQVVRGDSAAYFCASSPTSKTGELFFGEGSRLTVL.

The genes are TRBV6-6 and TRBJ2-3; possibly TRBD1 for D (5 bases). V was pared by 0 bases and J by 8 bases, with 6 bases between. Germline values: CDR1 MNHNY, CDR2 SVGAGI (reference sequence). The CDR3 has 12 amino acids. The CDR3 bases are TGTGCCAGCAGTTACTCTAGGGGTACGCAGTATTTT. Its protein product is CASSYSRGTQYF.

The chain has TRBV19 and TRBJ1-2, with D perhaps TRBD1 (5 bases). CDR3 length equals 12 residues. The ends were cut back, 7 bases at V and 4 bases at J, with 10 bases in the middle. Germline assignment: CDR1 LNHDA and CDR2 SQIVND (reference sequence). CDR3: CASKPTGYGYTF. The CDR3 DNA follows: TGTGCCAGTAAACCTACAGGCTATGGCTACACCTTC.

The CDR3 spells CSVEDGLGTDTQYF. CDR3 bases: TGCAGCGTTGAAGATGGTCTGGGGACAGATACGCAGTATTTT. The chain links TRBV29-1 to TRBJ2-3; D gene ambiguous. Germline loops: CDR1 SQVTM, CDR2 ANQGSEA. V lost 0 bases and J 3 bases, leaving 10 bases between the germline ends. The CDR3 contains 14 residues.

The chain recombines TRBV5-1 with TRBJ2-1; D assignment may be TRBD1 or TRBD2 (6 bases each). The V gene's germline CDR1 is SGHRS and CDR2 YFSETQ. The V end was cut by 3 bases, the J end by 8 bases, with 24 bases between. This CDR3 has 17 amino acids. CDR3 DNA: TGCGCCAGCAGCTACATTTCGGGACAAGTCATAGCGGATGAGCAGTTCTTC. This codes for CASSYISGQVIADEQFF.

There are a few counts of this clone. V usage is TRBV7-9 and J usage is TRBJ1-4; possible D gene TRBD1, 5 bases. From germline, CDR1 is SEHNR and CDR2 FQNEAQ (reference sequence). V lost 3 bases and J 6 bases, leaving 11 bases between the germline ends. The CDR3 has 14 amino acids. The CDR3 DNA follows: TGTGCCAGCAGCTTCGGGACGGCCGATGAAAAACTGTTTTTT. Translating gives CASSFGTADEKLFF.

The rearrangement uses TRBV5-6 and TRBJ2-7; 12 bases align to TRBD2. Unmatched junction bases numbered 1, after V lost 4 bases and J lost 2 bases. Germline V gene sequence: CDR1 SGHDT, CDR2 YYEEEE. This CDR3 is built from 14 residues. CDR3 nucleotides: TGTGCCAGCAGCAGACTAGCGGGGGCCTACGAGCAGTACTTC. It translates to CASSRLAGAYEQYF.

This clone occurred a few times. The V and J genes are TRBV28 and TRBJ2-4; D is perhaps TRBD1 (6 bases). CDR3 length equals 13 residues. Germline V gene data show CDR1 as MDHEN and CDR2 as SYDVKM. V was pared by 6 bases and J by 8 bases, with 14 bases between. The CDR3 DNA reads TGTGCCAGCAGATCCCAAGACAGGTACATTCAGTACTTC. Its translation is CASRSQDRYIQYF.

This chain uses TRBV30 with TRBJ1-1; 9 bases match TRBD1. The CDR3 spans 12 residues. Germline CDR1 is GTSNPN and CDR2 is SVGIG (reference sequence). The J segment lost 3 bases and the V segment lost 6 bases, leaving 2 bases of the junction unmatched. CDR3 region: CACDRGDTEAFF. In DNA, the CDR3 is TGTGCCTGTGACAGGGGGGACACTGAAGCTTTCTTT.

This clone was picked up a small number of times. The same CDR3 is also encoded by other DNA sequences in this sample. The V gene is TRBV7-8, the J gene TRBJ2-7, with D tentatively TRBD2 (5 bases). Trimming shortened V by 3 bases and J by 3 bases, and 9 bases separated the two germline ends. Germline CDR1 is SGHVS and CDR2 is FQNEAQ. The CDR3 is 13 residues long. The CDR3 here is CASSLSGGYEQYF. DNA for the CDR3: TGTGCCAGCAGCTTGAGCGGAGGCTACGAGCAGTACTTC. Using reference TRBV7-8 and TRBJ2-7 for the parts outside the CDR3, the full variable domain is GAGVSQSPRYKVAKRGQDVALRCDPISGHVSLFWYQQALGQGPEFLTYFQNEAQLDKSGLPSDRFFAERPEGSVSTLKIQRTQQEDSAVYLCASSLSGGYEQYFGPGTRLTVT.

The sample holds a few counts of this clone. The V gene is TRBV5-1, the J gene TRBJ2-1, with D unclear. CDR1 is SGHRS, CDR2 YFSETQ, per germline. This CDR3 has 14 residues. V shed 0 bases and J shed 12 bases, with 16 bases lying between them. The CDR3 protein is CASSLANFGSAQFF. The CDR3 nucleotides are TGCGCCAGCAGCTTGGCCAATTTCGGGTCAGCGCAGTTCTTC.

A remark on this clone: At the DNA level, this CDR3 is encoded by other sequences in the same sample as well. The chain has TRBV10-3 and TRBJ2-3; D is possibly TRBD2 (5 bases). Germline V gene data show CDR1 as ENHRY and CDR2 as SYGVKD. This CDR3 region has 14 residues. V lost 0 bases, J lost 3 bases, and 7 bases lay in between. CDR3 region: CAISESEGTDTQYF. The CDR3 bases are TGTGCCATCAGTGAGTCAGAGGGAACAGATACGCAGTATTTT.

This clone was recorded a few times. A much larger clone differs from this one at a single base, so this may be a read error. The rearrangement uses TRBV5-4 and TRBJ2-7; D not resolved. The germline CDR1 and CDR2 sequences are SGHNT and YYREEE (reference sequence). V dropped 2 bases and J dropped 0 bases, with 0 bases sitting between them. This CDR3 has 11 residues. The DNA of the CDR3 is TGTGCCAGCAGCTTCTCCTACGAGCAGTACTTC. Its protein is CASSFSYEQYF.

This clone was counted only a few times. The chain links TRBV28 to TRBJ1-2; TRBD1 is a possible D gene (5 bases). CDR3 size: 13 residues. V was shortened by 6 bases and J by 8 bases, with 16 bases between the two germline ends. The V gene's germline CDR1 is MDHEN and CDR2 SYDVKM. The CDR3 region is CASRSRQSDGYTF. The DNA of the CDR3 is TGTGCCAGCAGATCCAGACAGTCGGACGGCTACACCTTC.

This rearrangement joins TRBV5-1 to TRBJ1-3; D gene unclear. Germline V gene lookup returns CDR1 SGHRS and CDR2 YFSETQ. The CDR3 is 15 amino acids. The V end lost 0 bases, the J end lost 4 bases, and 11 bases lay between the germline ends. This CDR3 is CASSLVADSGNTIYF. Here the CDR3 DNA reads TGCGCCAGCAGCTTGGTGGCCGATTCGGGAAACACCATATATTTT.

This clone has only a few counts. The V and J genes are TRBV28 and TRBJ2-3; D call uncertain. Germline assignment: CDR1 MDHEN and CDR2 SYDVKM. The CDR3 is 14 amino acids. Trimming cost V 6 bases and J 0 bases, with 10 bases left between them. The CDR3 region has the DNA TGTGCCAGCAGGGGCGGATTAAGCACAGATACGCAGTATTTT. This sequence encodes CASRGGLSTDTQYF.

In the case of this clone: A much larger clone is a single base away; this may be a read error. Within the sample, other DNA sequences also encode this same CDR3. The chain employs TRBV7-2 and TRBJ1-5; no clear D gene. The germline CDR1 and CDR2 sequences are SGHTA and FQGNSA. The CDR3 runs to 13 residues. Trimming shortened V by 3 bases and J by 0 bases, and 3 bases separated the two germline ends. The CDR3 bases are TGTGCCAGCAGCTTTGATAGCAATCAGCCCCAGCATTTT. Its protein is CASSFDSNQPQHF. Full variable domain (remainder filled in from reference TRBV7-2 and TRBJ1-5): GAGVSQSPSNKVTEKGKDVELRCDPISGHTALYWYRQSLGQGLEFLIYFQGNSAPDKSGLPSDRFSAERTGGSVSTLTIQRTQQEDSAVYLCASSFDSNQPQHFGDGTRLSIL.

This chain connects TRBV6-5 to TRBJ1-2, with 7 positions matching TRBD1. This CDR3 is built from 15 residues. Trimming took 0 bases from V and 3 from J; bases not matched to a gene: 4. Germline CDR1 and CDR2: MNHEY and SVGAGI. CDR3 region: CASSYSIGTDYGYTF. CDR3 bases: TGTGCCAGCAGTTACTCGATCGGGACAGACTATGGCTACACCTTC.